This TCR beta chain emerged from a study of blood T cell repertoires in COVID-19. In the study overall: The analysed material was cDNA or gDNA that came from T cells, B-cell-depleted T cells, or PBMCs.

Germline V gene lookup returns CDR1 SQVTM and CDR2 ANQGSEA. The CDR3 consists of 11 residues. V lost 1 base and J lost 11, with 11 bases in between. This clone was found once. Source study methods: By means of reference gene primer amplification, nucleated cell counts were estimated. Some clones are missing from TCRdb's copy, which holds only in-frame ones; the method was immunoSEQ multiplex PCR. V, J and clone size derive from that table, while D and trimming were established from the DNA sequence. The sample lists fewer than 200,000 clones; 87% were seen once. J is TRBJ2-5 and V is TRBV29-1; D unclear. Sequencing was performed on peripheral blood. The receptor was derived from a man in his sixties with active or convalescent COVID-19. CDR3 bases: TGCAGCGTTGAAGTTATACGGTCACAGTACTTC. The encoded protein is CSVEVIRSQYF.